Listed below are T cell receptor beta chains from one sample, sequenced in a study of cytomegalovirus exposure and HLA in healthy donors. Profiling relied on immunoSEQ multiplex PCR, and the TCRdb table lists in-frame clones only, not all of them. The table lists 150,000 to 200,000 clones, roughly 86% of them singletons. Input material: PBMCs. All receptors derive from a man aged 25-45 years in good health and CMV-seropositive. CDR3s include the opening cysteine and the closing phenylalanine or tryptophan. Fields, in order: clone size, J gene, V gene, D gene, CDR3 protein, CDR3 DNA. The D gene is left open where the match is weak. Clone size, where shown, is once, few, many, or a class for clones that have expanded.

abundance: .
j_gene: TRBJ1-2
v_gene: TRBV6-5
d_gene: .
CDR3aa: CASSWGRINYGYTF
CDR3nt: TGTGCCAGCAGTTGGGGACGGATTAACTATGGCTACACCTTC

abundance: .
j_gene: TRBJ2-5
v_gene: TRBV6-1
d_gene: TRBD1
CDR3aa: CASRTTGGQETQYF
CDR3nt: TGTGCCAGCAGAACGACAGGGGGCCAGGAGACCCAGTACTTC

abundance: .
j_gene: TRBJ1-2
v_gene: TRBV19
d_gene: .
CDR3aa: CASSIRGLETTYGYTF
CDR3nt: TGTGCCAGTAGTATAAGGGGGTTGGAAACTACCTATGGCTACACCTTC

abundance: .
j_gene: TRBJ2-3
v_gene: TRBV4-3
d_gene: .
CDR3aa: CASSLRIGGDTQYF
CDR3nt: TGCGCCAGCAGCCTTAGGATCGGCGGAGATACGCAGTATTTT

abundance: .
j_gene: TRBJ1-2
v_gene: TRBV5-6
d_gene: .
CDR3aa: CASSPSGVGGYTF
CDR3nt: TGTGCCAGCAGCCCCTCCGGGGTTGGTGGCTACACCTTC

abundance: .
j_gene: TRBJ2-7
v_gene: TRBV27
d_gene: .
CDR3aa: CASSLASSYEQYF
CDR3nt: TGTGCCAGCAGTTTGGCGAGCTCCTACGAGCAGTACTTC

abundance: .
j_gene: TRBJ2-7
v_gene: TRBV7-6
d_gene: TRBD2
CDR3aa: CASSLWTSGRTYEQYF
CDR3nt: TGTGCCAGCAGCTTATGGACTAGCGGGAGAACCTACGAGCAGTACTTC

abundance: .
j_gene: TRBJ1-2
v_gene: TRBV15
d_gene: TRBD1
CDR3aa: CATSREGQGVWGYTF
CDR3nt: TGTGCCACCAGCAGAGAAGGGCAGGGGGTATGGGGCTACACCTTC

abundance: .
j_gene: TRBJ2-7
v_gene: TRBV19
d_gene: .
CDR3aa: CASSGITTSTYEQYF
CDR3nt: TGTGCCAGTAGTGGAATAACGACAAGTACCTACGAGCAGTACTTC

abundance: few
j_gene: TRBJ2-1
v_gene: TRBV7-6
d_gene: .
CDR3aa: CASSLGMGYNEQFF
CDR3nt: TGTGCCAGCAGCTTAGGAATGGGCTACAATGAGCAGTTCTTC

abundance: .
j_gene: TRBJ1-3
v_gene: TRBV2
d_gene: .
CDR3aa: CASSVAPGITGNTIYF
CDR3nt: TGTGCCAGCAGTGTTGCACCCGGGATCACTGGAAACACCATATATTTT

abundance: .
j_gene: TRBJ2-5
v_gene: TRBV28
d_gene: TRBD2
CDR3aa: CATRGEVDQETQYF
CDR3nt: TGTGCCACTCGGGGGGAGGTGGACCAAGAGACCCAGTACTTC

abundance: .
j_gene: TRBJ1-1
v_gene: TRBV7-9
d_gene: .
CDR3aa: CASSFLGKSEAFF
CDR3nt: TGTGCCAGCAGCTTCTTAGGGAAGTCTGAAGCTTTCTTT

abundance: .
j_gene: TRBJ2-7
v_gene: TRBV4-1
d_gene: TRBD1
CDR3aa: CASSSRQGTYEQYF
CDR3nt: TGCGCCAGCAGCTCTCGACAGGGGACCTACGAGCAGTACTTC

abundance: few
j_gene: TRBJ2-6
v_gene: TRBV7-2
d_gene: .
CDR3aa: CASSLTERKASGANVLTF
CDR3nt: TGTGCCAGCAGCTTAACAGAAAGGAAGGCCTCTGGGGCCAACGTCCTGACTTTC

abundance: once
j_gene: TRBJ2-7
v_gene: TRBV10-3
d_gene: TRBD2
CDR3aa: CAISEHLAGGPYEQYF
CDR3nt: TGTGCCATCAGTGAGCATCTAGCGGGAGGGCCCTACGAGCAGTACTTC

abundance: .
j_gene: TRBJ1-4
v_gene: TRBV6-1
d_gene: .
CDR3aa: CAGSPGPGRGKLFF
CDR3nt: TGTGCCGGAAGTCCTGGGCCCGGGCGGGGAAAACTGTTTTTT

abundance: .
j_gene: TRBJ1-4
v_gene: TRBV5-1
d_gene: TRBD1
CDR3aa: CASSLRTGGGEKLFF
CDR3nt: TGCGCCAGCAGCTTGAGGACAGGGGGCGGTGAAAAACTGTTTTTT

abundance: .
j_gene: TRBJ2-7
v_gene: TRBV6-5
d_gene: .
CDR3aa: CASSYSPGLPYYEQYF
CDR3nt: TGTGCCAGCAGTTACTCCCCAGGGTTACCATACTACGAGCAGTACTTC

abundance: .
j_gene: TRBJ2-3
v_gene: TRBV27
d_gene: .
CDR3aa: CASRVTSSTDTQYF
CDR3nt: TGTGCCAGCAGGGTCACGTCTAGCACAGATACGCAGTATTTT

abundance: .
j_gene: TRBJ1-2
v_gene: TRBV5-1
d_gene: .
CDR3aa: CASSLDTRGYTF
CDR3nt: TGCGCCAGCAGCTTGGATACCAGAGGCTACACCTTC

abundance: .
j_gene: TRBJ2-3
v_gene: TRBV7-3
d_gene: .
CDR3aa: CASSLRTGVGTDTQYF
CDR3nt: TGTGCCAGCAGCTTAAGAACCGGGGTAGGGACAGATACGCAGTATTTT

abundance: .
j_gene: TRBJ2-5
v_gene: TRBV7-9
d_gene: .
CDR3aa: CASSRTEETQYF
CDR3nt: TGTGCCAGCAGCAGGACAGAAGAGACCCAGTACTTC

abundance: .
j_gene: TRBJ2-7
v_gene: TRBV6-6
d_gene: TRBD2
CDR3aa: CASRTSGRGGYEQYF
CDR3nt: TGTGCCAGCCGGACTAGCGGGAGAGGTGGATACGAGCAGTACTTC

abundance: .
j_gene: TRBJ2-1
v_gene: TRBV5-4
d_gene: TRBD1
CDR3aa: CASSLGQGPYNEQFF
CDR3nt: TGTGCCAGCAGCTTGGGACAGGGGCCCTACAATGAGCAGTTCTTC

abundance: .
j_gene: TRBJ1-5
v_gene: TRBV2
d_gene: .
CDR3aa: CASKQGWNQPQHF
CDR3nt: TGTGCCAGCAAACAGGGCTGGAATCAGCCCCAGCATTTT

abundance: .
j_gene: TRBJ2-2
v_gene: TRBV7-2
d_gene: .
CDR3aa: CASSLGVRIVTGELFF
CDR3nt: TGTGCCAGCAGCTTAGGGGTCAGGATTGTCACCGGGGAGCTGTTTTTT

abundance: .
j_gene: TRBJ2-2
v_gene: TRBV6-5
d_gene: .
CDR3aa: CASASHTGELFF
CDR3nt: TGTGCCAGCGCTTCGCACACCGGGGAGCTGTTTTTT

abundance: once
j_gene: TRBJ2-2
v_gene: TRBV9
d_gene: TRBD2
CDR3aa: CASSLRLADTGELFF
CDR3nt: TGTGCCAGCAGCTTGAGACTAGCGGACACCGGGGAGCTGTTTTTT

abundance: .
j_gene: TRBJ2-5
v_gene: TRBV7-9
d_gene: .
CDR3aa: CASSWAAEETQYF
CDR3nt: TGTGCCAGCAGCTGGGCAGCCGAAGAGACCCAGTACTTC

abundance: few
j_gene: TRBJ2-3
v_gene: TRBV27
d_gene: TRBD1
CDR3aa: CASSMTGTVGTQYF
CDR3nt: TGTGCCAGCAGTATGACCGGGACAGTGGGTACGCAGTATTTT

abundance: .
j_gene: TRBJ2-1
v_gene: TRBV28
d_gene: TRBD2
CDR3aa: CASSPGTSGPAGDEQFF
CDR3nt: TGTGCCAGCAGTCCCGGGACTAGCGGACCCGCGGGGGATGAGCAGTTCTTC

abundance: .
j_gene: TRBJ2-2
v_gene: TRBV12-5
d_gene: TRBD2
CDR3aa: CASGLVSGRAIGELFF
CDR3nt: TGTGCTAGTGGTTTGGTGAGCGGGAGGGCCATCGGGGAGCTGTTTTTT

abundance: .
j_gene: TRBJ1-1
v_gene: TRBV11-3
d_gene: TRBD1
CDR3aa: CASSRGTGVTEAFF
CDR3nt: TGTGCCAGCTCCAGGGGGACAGGGGTGACTGAAGCTTTCTTT

abundance: .
j_gene: TRBJ2-5
v_gene: TRBV18
d_gene: .
CDR3aa: CASSPGGRVVETQYF
CDR3nt: TGTGCCAGCTCACCCGGTGGTCGAGTGGTGGAGACCCAGTACTTC

abundance: .
j_gene: TRBJ1-1
v_gene: TRBV2
d_gene: TRBD1
CDR3aa: CASANRGDTEAFF
CDR3nt: TGTGCCAGCGCGAACAGGGGGGACACTGAAGCTTTCTTT

abundance: .
j_gene: TRBJ2-3
v_gene: TRBV27
d_gene: .
CDR3aa: CASSPQGAPTDTQYF
CDR3nt: TGTGCCAGCAGTCCCCAGGGCGCCCCCACAGATACGCAGTATTTT

abundance: .
j_gene: TRBJ2-5
v_gene: TRBV7-6
d_gene: TRBD2
CDR3aa: CASSRPGGPQETQYF
CDR3nt: TGTGCCAGCAGCAGACCGGGGGGACCTCAAGAGACCCAGTACTTC

abundance: few
j_gene: TRBJ2-6
v_gene: TRBV11-1
d_gene: TRBD1
CDR3aa: CASSLGTGPSGANVLTF
CDR3nt: TGTGCCAGCAGCTTAGGGACAGGGCCCTCTGGGGCCAACGTCCTGACTTTC

abundance: .
j_gene: TRBJ2-7
v_gene: TRBV27
d_gene: .
CDR3aa: CASSLSSPGGPYEQYF
CDR3nt: TGTGCCAGCAGTTTATCCTCACCGGGGGGCCCCTACGAGCAGTACTTC

abundance: .
j_gene: TRBJ1-1
v_gene: TRBV6-6
d_gene: .
CDR3aa: CASSIDQGSTEAFF
CDR3nt: TGTGCCAGCAGCATCGACCAGGGAAGCACTGAAGCTTTCTTT

abundance: few
j_gene: TRBJ1-1
v_gene: TRBV11-3
d_gene: .
CDR3aa: CASSLSGHLEAFF
CDR3nt: TGTGCCAGCAGCTTATCGGGCCACCTTGAAGCTTTCTTT

abundance: .
j_gene: TRBJ2-1
v_gene: TRBV6-4
d_gene: TRBD2
CDR3aa: CASSRTSVATFNEQFF
CDR3nt: TGTGCCAGCAGCCGTACTAGCGTAGCAACTTTTAATGAGCAGTTCTTC

abundance: .
j_gene: TRBJ2-1
v_gene: TRBV9
d_gene: .
CDR3aa: CASSVGPTTNEQFF
CDR3nt: TGTGCCAGCAGCGTAGGCCCTACGACCAATGAGCAGTTCTTC

abundance: many
j_gene: TRBJ1-5
v_gene: TRBV6-5
d_gene: .
CDR3aa: CASSSLPGGFGPQHF
CDR3nt: TGTGCCAGCAGTTCCTTACCTGGGGGCTTTGGGCCCCAGCATTTT

abundance: .
j_gene: TRBJ2-7
v_gene: TRBV11-2
d_gene: .
CDR3aa: CASSLVPGSYEQYF
CDR3nt: TGTGCCAGCAGCTTAGTTCCCGGTTCCTACGAGCAGTACTTC

abundance: .
j_gene: TRBJ2-2
v_gene: TRBV18
d_gene: .
CDR3aa: CASSTFTGELFF
CDR3nt: TGTGCCAGCTCAACATTCACCGGGGAGCTGTTTTTT

abundance: .
j_gene: TRBJ2-2
v_gene: TRBV5-6
d_gene: TRBD2
CDR3aa: CASSLGLAGNTGELFF
CDR3nt: TGTGCCAGCAGCCTAGGACTAGCGGGTAACACCGGGGAGCTGTTTTTT

abundance: once
j_gene: TRBJ1-1
v_gene: TRBV4-1
d_gene: .
CDR3aa: CASSQDRGTVNTEAFF
CDR3nt: TGCGCCAGCAGCCAAGATAGGGGGACCGTGAACACTGAAGCTTTCTTT

abundance: once
j_gene: TRBJ1-1
v_gene: TRBV30
d_gene: .
CDR3aa: CAWSGSVYTEAFF
CDR3nt: TGTGCCTGGAGTGGATCGGTTTACACTGAAGCTTTCTTT

abundance: .
j_gene: TRBJ2-1
v_gene: TRBV5-1
d_gene: TRBD1
CDR3aa: CASFPGQTYNEQFF
CDR3nt: TGCGCCAGTTTCCCGGGACAGACATACAATGAGCAGTTCTTC

abundance: .
j_gene: TRBJ1-2
v_gene: TRBV29-1
d_gene: TRBD1
CDR3aa: CSVVRTDREVNYGYTF
CDR3nt: TGCAGCGTTGTGCGGACCGACAGGGAGGTTAACTATGGCTACACCTTC

abundance: few
j_gene: TRBJ2-3
v_gene: TRBV2
d_gene: .
CDR3aa: CASSVGGDTDTQYF
CDR3nt: TGTGCCAGCAGTGTTGGCGGGGACACAGATACGCAGTATTTT

abundance: .
j_gene: TRBJ1-1
v_gene: TRBV2
d_gene: .
CDR3aa: CASSEASVEFMNTEAFF
CDR3nt: TGTGCCAGCAGTGAAGCGTCAGTTGAATTTATGAACACTGAAGCTTTCTTT

abundance: .
j_gene: TRBJ2-2
v_gene: TRBV9
d_gene: TRBD1
CDR3aa: CASSGTGTNTGELFF
CDR3nt: TGTGCCAGCAGTGGGACAGGGACGAACACCGGGGAGCTGTTTTTT

abundance: .
j_gene: TRBJ1-1
v_gene: TRBV5-1
d_gene: .
CDR3aa: CASSQQWTGEAFF
CDR3nt: TGCGCCAGCAGCCAACAATGGACGGGGGAAGCTTTCTTT

abundance: once
j_gene: TRBJ2-6
v_gene: TRBV6-5
d_gene: .
CDR3aa: CASREFGSGANVLTF
CDR3nt: TGTGCCAGCAGGGAGTTTGGCTCTGGGGCCAACGTCCTGACTTTC

abundance: .
j_gene: TRBJ2-7
v_gene: TRBV7-2
d_gene: TRBD1
CDR3aa: CASSSGTGSDEQYF
CDR3nt: TGTGCCAGCAGCTCCGGGACAGGTTCGGACGAGCAGTACTTC

abundance: .
j_gene: TRBJ2-5
v_gene: TRBV6-5
d_gene: TRBD2
CDR3aa: CASSYQRVGAGETQYF
CDR3nt: TGTGCCAGCAGTTACCAACGGGTGGGAGCGGGGGAGACCCAGTACTTC